This TCR beta chain was found in a study of tissue T cells after allogeneic stem cell transplantation. Study outcomes and limitations: This small cohort was clinically heterogeneous, and sampling depth was a limitation.

This clone was counted only a few times. What it recognizes is unknown. Genes here carry mouse names. The observed sequence ends 1 residue before the CDR3 terminus, with the missing tail filled in from the germline J gene. The CDR3 is made up of 12 amino acids. V was trimmed by 2 bases and J by 5 bases, leaving 8 bases between them. Germline V CDR1 and CDR2: SGHDT, FRDEAV. Assay: immunoSEQ multiplex PCR; the TCRdb copy retains only in-frame clones and omits some. The table shows just over 20,000 clones, with roughly two thirds occurring only once. Source material: blood. The chain carries TRBV14 and TRBJ2-7; D not resolved. The TCR sequence derives from a female BALB/c mouse in good health. The mice in this strain carry MHC haplotype H2-d. The DNA read from the CDR3 is TGTGCCAGCAGTTTACGCCGTAATGAACAGTAC. Translating gives CASSLRRNEQY. The entire CDR3 protein is CASSLRRNEQYF.